A selection of T cell receptor beta chains follows, all from one sample in a study of blood T cells in healthy people across ages. One entry per CDR3 protein results from TCRdb running MiXCR on the 5' RACE reads. The data hold under 800,000 distinct CDR3 sequences, with 20% to 25% observed a single time. Sequences were obtained from blood. The receptors were gathered from a man in his sixties or seventies in good health. CDR3s include the opening cysteine and the closing phenylalanine or tryptophan. Each record gives: clone size, D gene, J gene, V gene, CDR3 DNA, CDR3 protein. The D gene is left open where the match is weak. Clone size is stated in some rows and not others, as once, few, many or a class when expanded.

size: few; D: TRBD1; J: TRBJ2-7; V: TRBV28; DNA: TGTGCCAGCTTTTCCGGGACAGGGAGGGCCTACGAGCAGTACTTC; CDR3: CASFSGTGRAYEQYF
size: .; D: TRBD2; J: TRBJ2-7; V: TRBV20-1; DNA: TGCAGTGCACCACCTAGCGGGAGGGCGCTCAATGAGCAGTACTTC; CDR3: CSAPPSGRALNEQYF
size: few; D: TRBD1; J: TRBJ2-7; V: TRBV5-1; DNA: TGCGCCAGCAGCTTCGGACAGGTCCAACTCTACGAGCAGTACTTC; CDR3: CASSFGQVQLYEQYF
size: few; D: .; J: TRBJ2-3; V: TRBV27; DNA: TGTGCCAGCAGTTTATCGAAGTCGGGGACTACGCAGTATTTT; CDR3: CASSLSKSGTTQYF
size: .; D: TRBD2; J: TRBJ2-1; V: TRBV12-3/TRBV12-4; DNA: TGTGCCAGCAGTTCCGGACTAGCGGGAGTTAACTCCTACAATGAGCAGTTCTTC; CDR3: CASSSGLAGVNSYNEQFF
size: .; D: TRBD1; J: TRBJ1-6; V: TRBV12-3/TRBV12-4; DNA: TGTGCCAGCAGCTTATTCGGGACAGGCGATTCACCCCTCCACTTT; CDR3: CASSLFGTGDSPLHF
size: .; D: .; J: TRBJ1-4; V: TRBV21-1; DNA: TGTGCCAGCAGCAAAGCTCGGACAGTTAATGAAAAACTGTTTTTT; CDR3: CASSKARTVNEKLFF
size: .; D: TRBD2; J: TRBJ2-7; V: TRBV6-6; DNA: TGTGCCAGCAGTACCGGACTAGCAAGGCGGTTGGAGCAGTACTTC; CDR3: CASSTGLARRLEQYF
size: few; D: TRBD2; J: TRBJ2-7; V: TRBV27; DNA: TGTGCCAGCAGACAACCGGGACTAGCACCTAAAGAGCAGTACTTC; CDR3: CASRQPGLAPKEQYF
size: .; D: TRBD2; J: TRBJ2-7; V: TRBV6-5; DNA: TGTGCCAGTTGCCCTAGCGGGAGGAGCGAGCAGTACTTC; CDR3: CASCPSGRSEQYF
size: .; D: TRBD1; J: TRBJ1-2; V: TRBV10-3; DNA: TGTGCCACCACACAGACAGGGCAAGGCGGTAACTATGGCTACACCTTC; CDR3: CATTQTGQGGNYGYTF
size: .; D: .; J: TRBJ1-1; V: TRBV10-3; DNA: TGTGCCATCAGCCCTTCGACGGGGTTGAACACTGAAGCTTTCTTT; CDR3: CAISPSTGLNTEAFF
size: few; D: TRBD1; J: TRBJ1-6; V: TRBV2; DNA: TGTGCCAGCAGTGAAGCTGGGGGACAGGGGGCTTCACCCCTCCACTTT; CDR3: CASSEAGGQGASPLHF
size: .; D: .; J: TRBJ2-1; V: TRBV29-1; DNA: TGCAGCGTTGAAAGGGGCGGTCGCAGCTCCTACAATGAGCAGTTCTTC; CDR3: CSVERGGRSSYNEQFF
size: few; D: .; J: TRBJ2-3; V: TRBV20-1; DNA: TGCAGTGCTAGAGAGGACCCACCTCCGGTGCAGTATTTT; CDR3: CSAREDPPPVQYF
size: few; D: .; J: TRBJ1-2; V: TRBV29-1; DNA: TGCAGCGTTGAAGAAAGAGACAGAACCTATGGCTACACCTTC; CDR3: CSVEERDRTYGYTF
size: few; D: .; J: TRBJ2-2; V: TRBV5-1; DNA: TGCGCCAGCAGGTGGTACCAGAACACCGGGGAGCTGTTTTTT; CDR3: CASRWYQNTGELFF
size: .; D: .; J: TRBJ2-3; V: TRBV20-1; DNA: TGCAGTGCCAGCTCTGGGGTGGCAGGGCCTACAGATACGCAGTATTTT; CDR3: CSASSGVAGPTDTQYF
size: .; D: .; J: TRBJ2-2; V: TRBV7-2; DNA: TGTGCCAGCAGCTTAGAAGGATCGCCACGCGACACCGGGGAGCTGTTTTTT; CDR3: CASSLEGSPRDTGELFF
size: few; D: TRBD2; J: TRBJ2-1; V: TRBV7-8; DNA: TGTGCCAACAGCTTACTCGGGAGGGCCGGGGATGAGCAGTTCTTC; CDR3: CANSLLGRAGDEQFF
size: few; D: .; J: TRBJ2-5; V: TRBV6-1; DNA: TGTGCCAGCAACTGGGGCGACAGTCAAGAGACCCAGTACTTC; CDR3: CASNWGDSQETQYF
size: .; D: TRBD1; J: TRBJ2-5; V: TRBV28; DNA: TGTGCCAGCAGTTTATACACGGGACAGGATGTGGAGACCCAGTACTTC; CDR3: CASSLYTGQDVETQYF
size: .; D: .; J: TRBJ2-1; V: TRBV29-1; DNA: TGCAGCGTTGTCTTCGGGAGCTCCTACAATGAGCAGTTCTTC; CDR3: CSVVFGSSYNEQFF
size: .; D: .; J: TRBJ1-2; V: TRBV3-1; DNA: TGTGCCAGCAGCCCCCGGGGCTATCCGCGGGGTGGCTACACCTTC; CDR3: CASSPRGYPRGGYTF
size: many; D: .; J: TRBJ1-3; V: TRBV20-1; DNA: TGCAGTGCCCAAGAGGACGTAAACTCTGGAAACACCATATATTTT; CDR3: CSAQEDVNSGNTIYF
size: few; D: TRBD2; J: TRBJ2-1; V: TRBV29-1; DNA: TGCAGCGTTAGTCTAGCGGAGTTGAGCTCCTACAATGAGCAGTTCTTC; CDR3: CSVSLAELSSYNEQFF
size: many; D: TRBD2; J: TRBJ2-1; V: TRBV5-4; DNA: TGTGCCAGCAGCAGGACTAGCACGAATGAGCAGTTCTTC; CDR3: CASSRTSTNEQFF
size: many; D: .; J: TRBJ2-5; V: TRBV11-2; DNA: TGTGCCAGCAGCTTAGATTGGGAGACCCAGTACTTC; CDR3: CASSLDWETQYF
size: .; D: .; J: TRBJ2-7; V: TRBV28; DNA: TGTGCCAGCAGTTTCTCACAGCACTCCTTCGAGCAGTACTTC; CDR3: CASSFSQHSFEQYF
size: few; D: .; J: TRBJ2-4; V: TRBV4-1; DNA: TGCGCCAGCAGCCAAGAAGGCGAGGCCAAAAACATTCAGTACTTC; CDR3: CASSQEGEAKNIQYF
size: .; D: TRBD2; J: TRBJ2-3; V: TRBV11-2; DNA: TGTGCCAGCAGCTTAGATCATCTAGCGGCAAGCACAGATACGCAGTATTTT; CDR3: CASSLDHLAASTDTQYF
size: .; D: TRBD1; J: TRBJ1-2; V: TRBV12-3/TRBV12-4; DNA: TGTGCCAGCAGAGGGACAGGGAGGTTTAGTGGCTACACCTTC; CDR3: CASRGTGRFSGYTF
size: .; D: .; J: TRBJ2-6; V: TRBV20-1; DNA: TGCAGTGCTAGTAGGGGGGTTGGGGCCAACGTCCTGACTTTC; CDR3: CSASRGVGANVLTF
size: .; D: .; J: TRBJ1-1; V: TRBV4-3; DNA: TGCGCCAGCAGCCAAGATCCTGGGGGAGGGGACACTGAAGCTTTCTTT; CDR3: CASSQDPGGGDTEAFF
size: .; D: TRBD2; J: TRBJ2-1; V: TRBV20-1; DNA: TGCAGTGCTCCACTACCAGCGGGAACCTACAATGAGCAGTTCTTC; CDR3: CSAPLPAGTYNEQFF
size: .; D: .; J: TRBJ2-7; V: TRBV7-2; DNA: TGTGCCAGCAGCTTAGACAGCGGGTACTCCTACGAGCAGTACTTC; CDR3: CASSLDSGYSYEQYF
size: few; D: .; J: TRBJ2-7; V: TRBV4-1; DNA: TGCGCCAGCAGCCAAGATGTGGTTTCCTACGAGCAGTACTTC; CDR3: CASSQDVVSYEQYF
size: few; D: .; J: TRBJ2-7; V: TRBV6-5; DNA: TGTGCCAGCAGTTACCGGGCCTACTCCTACGAGCAGTACTTC; CDR3: CASSYRAYSYEQYF
size: .; D: .; J: TRBJ2-5; V: TRBV21-1; DNA: TGTGCCAGCAGCCCTAAAGCGGGGGGGTACCAAGAGACCCAGTACTTC; CDR3: CASSPKAGGYQETQYF
size: .; D: TRBD2; J: TRBJ2-1; V: TRBV6-5; DNA: TGTGCCAGCAGTTACGTACCGTTTAGCGGGCGAAGCAATGAACAGTTCTTC; CDR3: CASSYVPFSGRSNEQFF
size: .; D: TRBD1; J: TRBJ2-7; V: TRBV7-2; DNA: TGTGCCAGCAGCTTCCCGGGACAGTCCTCCTACGAGCAGTACTTC; CDR3: CASSFPGQSSYEQYF
size: .; D: .; J: TRBJ1-1; V: TRBV27; DNA: TGTGCCAGCACCCTGCGGGGGGACCGGGGCACTGAAGCTTTCTTT; CDR3: CASTLRGDRGTEAFF
size: many; D: TRBD2; J: TRBJ2-1; V: TRBV5-1; DNA: TGCGCCAGCAACCCTAGCGGGAGAAGCCACAATGAGCAGTTCTTC; CDR3: CASNPSGRSHNEQFF
size: .; D: TRBD2; J: TRBJ2-1; V: TRBV11-3; DNA: TGTGCCAGCAGCTTCCTCTCCCTGGGAGCGGGGGGCTACAATGAGCAGTTCTTC; CDR3: CASSFLSLGAGGYNEQFF
size: .; D: TRBD2; J: TRBJ2-6; V: TRBV5-4; DNA: TGTGCCAGCAGCTTGGGGGGACTAGCTGGGGCCAACGTCCTGACTTTC; CDR3: CASSLGGLAGANVLTF
size: .; D: .; J: TRBJ1-3; V: TRBV30; DNA: TGTGCCTGGAGTAACTCGGACAGAGGAAACACCATATATTTT; CDR3: CAWSNSDRGNTIYF
size: .; D: .; J: TRBJ2-1; V: TRBV11-2; DNA: TGTGCCAGCAGCTTCGGACCCCGAGGGCAGTTCTTC; CDR3: CASSFGPRGQFF
size: few; D: TRBD1; J: TRBJ1-1; V: TRBV7-9; DNA: TGTGCCAGCAACCTGGGACAGGCGAACACTGAAGCTTTCTTT; CDR3: CASNLGQANTEAFF
size: .; D: TRBD1; J: TRBJ2-1; V: TRBV12-3/TRBV12-4; DNA: TGTGCCAGCAGGACGGACAGGGGCTCCTACAATGAGCAGTTCTTC; CDR3: CASRTDRGSYNEQFF
size: .; D: TRBD2; J: TRBJ2-1; V: TRBV7-2; DNA: TGTGCCAGCAGTCTTCGACTAGCGGGACGGGTCAATGAGCAGTTCTTC; CDR3: CASSLRLAGRVNEQFF
size: many; D: .; J: TRBJ2-1; V: TRBV15; DNA: TGTGCCACCAGCAGAGATTTGGCAGGGATATCGAGGAGCTCCTACAATGAGCAGTTCTTC; CDR3: CATSRDLAGISRSSYNEQFF